This T cell receptor beta chain was identified in a study of T cells in Graves' hyperthyroidism and ophthalmopathy. Across the whole study: The authors collected peripheral blood at initial diagnosis, before any treatment.

Amplified TCR beta CDR3 regions came from RNA transcripts. The HTBI primer set served for first-round RT-PCR of the TCR CDR3. TCRdb ran MiXCR on the multiplex PCR reads and lists one entry per CDR3 protein. In the table there are about 580,000 distinct CDR3 sequences, roughly 13% of which are singletons. Trimming at V came to 7 bases and at J to 8 bases, leaving 7 bases not matched to a gene. CDR1 SNHLY and CDR2 FYNNEI come from the germline V gene. CDR3 length equals 15 residues. The patients, who ranged from 18 to 65 in age, presented with newly diagnosed hyperthyroidism lasting under 2 months. Initially, at the first diagnosis of hyperthyroidism and before any ophthalmopathy symptoms, blood was sampled. This clonotype was seen ten or more times. Its target is not known. Regarding the study as a whole: In the blood, most expanded thyroid clonotypes above 0.001 appeared as well.

Sample: blood. The rearrangement links TRBV2 to TRBJ2-1, with TRBD2 matching 14 bases. This TCR was recovered from a woman between 25 and 40 years old with Graves' hyperthyroidism that later progressed to Graves' ophthalmopathy. This CDR3 is CASNRLAGGPHEQFF. Here the CDR3 DNA reads TGTGCCAGCAACCGACTAGCGGGAGGGCCCCATGAGCAGTTCTTC.